The clone carrying this T cell receptor beta chain has more than one count but fewer than ten. As yet, its antigen is unknown. RNA transcripts gave rise to amplified TCR beta CDR3 regions. HTBI primers were the set used in a first-round RT-PCR of the TCR CDR3. One entry per CDR3 protein, called by TCRdb with MiXCR from the multiplex PCR reads. The sample has a few hundred thousand distinct CDR3 sequences, more than 12% seen once. The sample is drawn from a study of T cells in Graves' hyperthyroidism and ophthalmopathy. In the study overall: Initial diagnosis, before any treatment, was when peripheral blood was collected. Findings and limits, study-wide: Expanded thyroid clonotypes (above 0.001) were mostly also found in blood.

An absence of ophthalmopathy progression within 18 months meant stable Graves' hyperthyroidism. Clinical symptoms, serum thyroxine and TRAb, thyroid ultrasound and orbital computed tomography were used for the diagnoses. V lost 0 bases and J lost 4; bases outside the gene matches: 5. There are 15 residues in the CDR3. Germline V gene lookup returns CDR1 SGDLS and CDR2 YYNGEE. The rearrangement uses TRBV9 and TRBJ2-5; 8 nucleotides match TRBD2. The clonotype comes from a woman in her thirties with Graves' hyperthyroidism. The sequencing input was blood. CDR3 residues: CASSVDGRAGETQYF. In DNA form, the CDR3 reads TGTGCCAGCAGCGTAGACGGGAGGGCCGGAGAGACCCAGTACTTC. Complete variable domain (other parts from reference TRBV9 and TRBJ2-5): DSGVTQTPKHLITATGQRVTLRCSPRSGDLSVYWYQQSLDQGLQFLIQYYNGEERAKGNILERFSAQQFPDLHSELNLSSLELGDSALYFCASSVDGRAGETQYFGPGTRLLVL.